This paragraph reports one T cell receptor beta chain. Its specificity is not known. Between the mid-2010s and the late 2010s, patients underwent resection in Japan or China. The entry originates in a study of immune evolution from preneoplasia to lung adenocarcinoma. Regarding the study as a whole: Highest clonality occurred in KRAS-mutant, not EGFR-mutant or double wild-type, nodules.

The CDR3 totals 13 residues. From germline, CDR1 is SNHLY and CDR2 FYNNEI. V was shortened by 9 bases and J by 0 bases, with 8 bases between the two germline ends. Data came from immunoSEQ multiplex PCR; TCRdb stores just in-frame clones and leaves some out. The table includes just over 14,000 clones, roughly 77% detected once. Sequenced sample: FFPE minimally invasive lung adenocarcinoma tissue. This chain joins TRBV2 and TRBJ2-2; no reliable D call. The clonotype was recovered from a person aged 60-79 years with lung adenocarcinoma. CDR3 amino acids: CASKASNTGELFF. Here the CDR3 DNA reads TGTGCCAGTAAAGCCTCGAACACCGGGGAGCTGTTTTTT. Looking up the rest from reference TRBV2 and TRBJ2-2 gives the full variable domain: EPEVTQTPSHQVTQMGQEVILRCVPISNHLYFYWYRQILGQKVEFLVSFYNNEISEKSEIFDDQFSVERPDGSNFTLKIRSTKLEDSAMYFCASKASNTGELFFGEGSRLTVL.